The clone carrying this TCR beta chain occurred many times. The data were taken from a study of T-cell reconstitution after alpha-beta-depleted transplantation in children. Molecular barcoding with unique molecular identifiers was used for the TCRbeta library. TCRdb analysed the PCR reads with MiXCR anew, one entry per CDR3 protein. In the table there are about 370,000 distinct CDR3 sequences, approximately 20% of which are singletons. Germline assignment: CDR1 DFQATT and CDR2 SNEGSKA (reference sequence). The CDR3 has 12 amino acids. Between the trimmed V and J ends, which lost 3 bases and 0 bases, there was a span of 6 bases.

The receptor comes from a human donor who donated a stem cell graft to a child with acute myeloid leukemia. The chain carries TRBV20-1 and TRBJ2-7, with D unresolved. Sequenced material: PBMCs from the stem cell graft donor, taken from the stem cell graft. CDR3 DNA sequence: TGCAGTGCTAGTGACAACTCCTACGAGCAGTACTTC. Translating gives CSASDNSYEQYF.